This TCR beta chain was found in a study of T cell responses to AZD1222 COVID-19 vaccine. Regarding the study as a whole: Reportedly, nearly half the spike-specific TCRs target unmutated variant regions. Donors were largely white British and mainly female; clonal diversity was possibly underestimated. With dominance at 160-218 and 743-854, vaccine-associated CD4 TCRs spanned spike.

About this clone itself: Its cognate antigen is unknown.

Measured with immunoSEQ multiplex PCR; TCRdb has only the in-frame clones, and not every one. This table holds 100,000 to 150,000 clones, around nine tenths found once. The germline V gene encodes CDR1 WSHSY and CDR2 SAAADI. The CDR3 covers 14 residues. Trimming pared 0 bases from V and 3 bases from J, leaving 8 bases between. Recipients boosted at about 4 weeks or about 12 weeks are pooled. The source material was peripheral blood, sampled 28 days after the second AZD1222 dose. The receptor comes from an adult who received the AZD1222 COVID-19 vaccine. The chain links TRBV10-2 to TRBJ1-2; no reliable D call. The CDR3 sequence: CASSESAGYYGYTF. The CDR3 bases are TGCGCCAGCAGTGAGTCGGCGGGGTACTATGGCTACACCTTC.